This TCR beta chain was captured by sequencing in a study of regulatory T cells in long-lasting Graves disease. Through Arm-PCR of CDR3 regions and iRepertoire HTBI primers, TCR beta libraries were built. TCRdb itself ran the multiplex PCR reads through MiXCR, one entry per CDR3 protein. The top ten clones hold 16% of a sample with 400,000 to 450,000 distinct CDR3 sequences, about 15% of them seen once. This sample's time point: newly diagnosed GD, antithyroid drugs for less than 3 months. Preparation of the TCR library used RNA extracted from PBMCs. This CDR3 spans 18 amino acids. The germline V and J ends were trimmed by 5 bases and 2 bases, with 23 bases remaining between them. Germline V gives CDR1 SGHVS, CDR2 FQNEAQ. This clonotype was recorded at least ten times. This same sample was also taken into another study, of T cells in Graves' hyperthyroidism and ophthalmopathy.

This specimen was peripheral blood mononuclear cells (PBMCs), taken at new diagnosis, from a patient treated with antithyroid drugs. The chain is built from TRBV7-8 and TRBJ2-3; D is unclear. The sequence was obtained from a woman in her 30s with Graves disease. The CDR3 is CASSLKGGWSAHTDTQYF. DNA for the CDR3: TGTGCCAGCAGCCTAAAGGGTGGTTGGAGTGCGCACACAGATACGCAGTATTTT.